This T cell receptor beta chain was obtained from a study of CD8+ T cells in alopecia areata. Study context: Tofacitinib ran 6 to 18 months, followed by 6 months off drug. Study results and limitations: Both scalp clonality and the expanded CD8+ clones among the top 100 showed a significant decrease with tofacitinib.

cDNA serving as the sequencing template came from extracted, reverse transcribed RNA. The table came from immunoSEQ multiplex PCR; TCRdb's copy has only in-frame clones and leaves some out. The top ten clones hold 12% of a sample with around 100,000 clones, 50% to 75% of them seen once. To note about this clone: The antigen is not known.

V dropped 0 bases and J dropped 9; count of bases not matched to a gene: 7. Germline V gives CDR1 MRHNA, CDR2 SNTAGT. The length of the CDR3 is 16 residues. The treatment is: oral pan-JAK inhibitor, 5-10 mg twice daily. Sorted populations comprised CD4+ and CD8+ T cells obtained from PBMCs. This receptor was obtained from a human donor with alopecia areata. The chain recombines TRBV6-4 with TRBJ2-1, with 11 bases fitting TRBD2. The sample consisted of CD8+ T cells sorted from blood, taken at week 24, from a patient treated with tofacitinib. This chain's CDR3 is CASSDSVAGGPREQFF. CDR3 coding DNA: TGTGCCAGCAGTGACTCGGTAGCGGGGGGGCCCCGTGAGCAGTTCTTC.